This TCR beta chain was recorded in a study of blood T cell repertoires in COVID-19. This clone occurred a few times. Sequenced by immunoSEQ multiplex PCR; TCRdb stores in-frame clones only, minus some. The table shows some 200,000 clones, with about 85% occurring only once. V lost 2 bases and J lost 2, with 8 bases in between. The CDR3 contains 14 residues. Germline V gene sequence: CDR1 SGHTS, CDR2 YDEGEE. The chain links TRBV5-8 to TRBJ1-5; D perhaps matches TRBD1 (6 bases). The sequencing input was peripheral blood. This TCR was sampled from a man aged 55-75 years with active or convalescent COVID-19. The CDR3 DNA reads TGTGCCAGCAGCTTACAGGGTGGCAATCAGCCCCAGCATTTT. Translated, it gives CASSLQGGNQPQHF.